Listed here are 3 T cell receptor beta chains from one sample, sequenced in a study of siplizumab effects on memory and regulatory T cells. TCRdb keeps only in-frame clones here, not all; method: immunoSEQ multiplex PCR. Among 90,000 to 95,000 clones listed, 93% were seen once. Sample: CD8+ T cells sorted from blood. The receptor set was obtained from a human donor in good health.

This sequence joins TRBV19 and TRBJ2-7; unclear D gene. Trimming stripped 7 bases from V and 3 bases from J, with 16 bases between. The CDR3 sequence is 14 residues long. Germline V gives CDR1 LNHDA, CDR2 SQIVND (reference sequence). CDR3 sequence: CASNDGELGYEQYF. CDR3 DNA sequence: TGTGCCAGTAACGACGGCGAACTGGGCTACGAGCAGTACTTC.

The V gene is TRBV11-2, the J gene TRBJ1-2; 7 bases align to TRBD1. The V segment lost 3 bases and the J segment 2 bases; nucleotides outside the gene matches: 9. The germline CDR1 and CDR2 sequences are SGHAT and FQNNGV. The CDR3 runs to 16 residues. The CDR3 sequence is CASSFESGTENYGYTF. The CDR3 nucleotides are TGTGCCAGCAGCTTCGAATCCGGGACAGAGAACTATGGCTACACCTTC.

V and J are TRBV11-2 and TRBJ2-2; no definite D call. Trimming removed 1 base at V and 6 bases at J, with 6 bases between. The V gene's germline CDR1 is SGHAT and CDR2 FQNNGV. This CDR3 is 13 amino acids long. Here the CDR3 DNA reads TGTGCCAGCAGCTTAGTGGGGTCCGGGGAGCTGTTTTTT. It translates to CASSLVGSGELFF. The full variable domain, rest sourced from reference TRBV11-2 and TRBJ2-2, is EAGVAQSPRYKIIEKRQSVAFWCNPISGHATLYWYQQILGQGPKLLIQFQNNGVVDDSQLPKDRFSAERLKGVDSTLKIQPAKLEDSAVYLCASSLVGSGELFFGEGSRLTVL.